Below are 20 T cell receptor beta chains sequenced from a single sample in a study of glioma-infiltrating T cells. Amplification of TCR alpha and beta CDR3 regions from RNA used iRepertoire nested multiplex PCR. TCRdb passed the multiplex PCR reads through MiXCR, listing each CDR3 protein once. This sample carries about 400,000 distinct CDR3 sequences, around 45% of them seen once, and the ten largest clones take about 11%. The specimen sequenced was glioma tissue, nonneoplastic brain tissue, or PBMCs (not recorded which). All receptors come from a human donor with low-grade glioma or glioblastoma, undergoing nonglioma brain surgery, or in good health (not recorded which).

This clonotype was counted ten times or more. This chain connects TRBV28 to TRBJ1-2, with no clear D. Trimming removed 4 bases at V and 13 bases at J, with 13 bases between. In germline, CDR1 is MDHEN, CDR2 SYDVKM. The CDR3 covers 11 residues. The CDR3, as DNA: TGTGCCAGCAGTTCCCTGTCCCGGTGCACCTTC. This translates into CASSSLSRCTF.

This clonotype has ten or more counts. This rearrangement joins TRBV28 to TRBJ2-1; TRBD1 might be the D (6 bases). The V and J ends lost 5 bases and 2 bases respectively, with 16 bases between them. The CDR3 sequence is 16 residues long. Germline V gene sequence: CDR1 MDHEN, CDR2 SYDVKM. The CDR3 sequence: CASSPQGSIAYNEQFF. DNA for the CDR3: TGTGCCAGCAGTCCACAGGGATCGATCGCCTACAATGAGCAGTTCTTC.

The V gene is TRBV6-2 or TRBV6-3, the J gene TRBJ1-5; possible D gene TRBD1, 5 bases. V was pared by 4 bases and J by 7 bases, with 14 bases between. CDR1 and CDR2 from the germline V gene are MNHEY and SVGEGT. This CDR3 contains 14 residues. The CDR3 coding sequence is TGTGCCAGCAGTTCCAACCTTGGGGGGCAGCCCCAGCATTTT. As protein: CASSSNLGGQPQHF.

There are a few counts of this clonotype. This sequence joins TRBV24-1 and TRBJ1-1; TRBD1 agrees at 7 bases. This CDR3 is 15 amino acids long. CDR1 and CDR2 from the germline V gene are KGHDR and SFDVKD. V lost 4 bases to trimming and J lost 1 base; unmatched junction nucleotides: 5. The CDR3 nucleotides are TGTGCCACCAGTGAGACCGGGACAGCGAACACTGAAGCTTTCTTT. Its protein is CATSETGTANTEAFF.

This clonotype showed up just a few times. The rearrangement uses TRBV4-1 and TRBJ1-2; no clear D. Germline CDR1 reads MGHRA; CDR2 reads YSYEKL. There are 16 residues in the CDR3. Between the trimmed V and J ends, which lost 3 bases and 7 bases, there was a span of 21 bases. This CDR3 reads CASSHRMNSLGSGYTF. CDR3 in DNA: TGCGCCAGCAGCCACCGAATGAACAGCCTAGGGAGTGGCTACACCTTC.

Comment on this clonotype: One base away lies a much larger clone, so this may be a sequencing read error. The chain couples TRBV6-2 or TRBV6-3 to TRBJ2-1; possibly TRBD1 for D (7 bases). CDR3 size: 17 residues. From germline, CDR1 is MNHEY and CDR2 SVGEGT. V was cut by 7 bases and J by 0 bases, with 19 bases left in between. The CDR3: CASTSRGTAYSYNEQFF. In DNA, the CDR3 is TGTGCCAGCACCTCCCGGGGGACAGCGTACTCCTACAATGAGCAGTTCTTC.

A word on this clonotype: A much larger clonotype is one base distant, so this may be a read error. The chain combines TRBV27 with TRBJ2-5; D is unresolved. The germline CDR1 and CDR2 sequences are MNHEY and SMNVEV (reference sequence). The CDR3 spans 13 residues. CDR3 sequence: CASGFGPLLTQYF. CDR3 coding DNA: TGTGCCAGCGGTTTTGGTCCTCTTCTAACCCAGTACTTC.

The count of this clonotype is one. The chain uses TRBV28 and TRBJ2-7; D uncertain. V was pared by 1 base and J by 7 bases, with 14 bases between. Germline CDR1 is MDHEN and CDR2 is SYDVKM. The CDR3 loop spans 14 amino acids. CDR3 coding DNA: TGTGCCAGCAGTTTATCCAGGCAGTCCTTTGAGCAGTACTTC. Translating it yields CASSLSRQSFEQYF.

Turning to this clonotype: Germline and junction disagree at one end, which may indicate a read error. This chain joins TRBV7-9 and TRBJ1-1, with D unclear. This CDR3 contains 13 residues. Germline V CDR1 and CDR2: SEHNR, FQNEAQ (reference sequence). CDR3 sequence: CASSWSKNTGAFF. The CDR3 nucleotides read TGTGCCAGCAGCTGGTCAAAAAACACTGGAGCTTTCTTT.

The chain is built from TRBV20-1 and TRBJ2-7; D remains unclear. Trimming left V 0 bases short and J 3 bases short, with 6 bases between. The germline V gene has CDR1 DFQATT and CDR2 SNEGSKA (reference sequence). This CDR3 region has 12 residues. The CDR3: CSARDQVYEQYF. The CDR3 DNA is TGCAGTGCTAGAGATCAGGTCTACGAGCAGTACTTC.

The chain recombines TRBV29-1 with TRBJ1-2; D remains ambiguous. The length of the CDR3 is 11 residues. V gave up 4 bases and J gave up 5 bases, with 8 bases separating them. The germline V gene has CDR1 SQVTM and CDR2 ANQGSEA. This CDR3 is CSVGLGYGYTF. The CDR3 DNA reads as TGCAGCGTTGGGCTTGGATATGGCTACACCTTC.

As concerns this clonotype: This may stem from a read error, because a much larger clone lies one nucleotide away. This chain links TRBV7-9 with TRBJ2-3; 7 bases line up with TRBD2. Germline V CDR1 and CDR2: SEHNR, FQNEAQ (reference sequence). This CDR3 region has 16 residues. CDR3 sequence reads: CASSLGSGASTDAQYF. The CDR3 bases are TGTGCCAGCAGCTTAGGCAGCGGGGCTAGCACAGATGCGCAGTATTTT.

This rearrangement joins TRBV28 to TRBJ2-2, with TRBD1 matching 8 bases. J gave up 7 bases and V 6 bases, and 4 bases lay outside the gene matches. The CDR3 loop spans 13 amino acids. Germline lookup yields CDR1 MDHEN and CDR2 SYDVKM. The CDR3 loop reads CASSSGGGGELFF. The DNA of the CDR3 is TGTGCCAGCAGCTCAGGGGGCGGCGGGGAGCTGTTTTTT.

The chain has TRBV20-1 and TRBJ2-5; 9 bases agree with TRBD2. Germline V gene sequence: CDR1 DFQATT, CDR2 SNEGSKA (reference sequence). The ends lost 4 bases at V and 3 bases at J; junction bases unmatched: 9. This CDR3 comprises 15 residues. CDR3 bases: TGCAGTGCTATAGATCGGCGACTAGCGGAAGAGACCCAGTACTTC. Amino acids: CSAIDRRLAEETQYF.

V gene TRBV7-6 combines with J gene TRBJ1-3, with no clear D. Germline V gene lookup returns CDR1 SGHVS and CDR2 FNYEAQ. The ends were cut back, 5 bases at V and 3 bases at J, with 20 bases in the middle. The CDR3 totals 17 residues. The CDR3 bases are TGTGCCAGCAGCCCGGATGGAGCCCGAAACTTTGGAAACACCATATATTTT. It specifies CASSPDGARNFGNTIYF.

A few counts support this clonotype. The chain employs TRBV28 and TRBJ2-7, with D possibly matching TRBD2 (5 bases). Germline CDR1 is MDHEN and CDR2 is SYDVKM. This CDR3 region has 12 residues. V lost 2 bases and J 7 bases, leaving 9 bases between the germline ends. The CDR3, as DNA: TGTGCCAGCAGTTTACCGAGGGTGGAGCAGTACTTC. Protein: CASSLPRVEQYF.

Remarks on this clonotype: This sequence may be a read error, since a much larger clone differs from it by one base. The rearrangement uses TRBV28 and TRBJ2-3; D might be TRBD2 (6 bases). Germline CDR1 is MDHEN and CDR2 is SYDVKM. This CDR3 has 16 residues. CDR3 in amino acids: CASPPGTQRITDKQYF. The DNA for the CDR3 is TGTGCCAGTCCACCGGGGACTCAAAGGATCACAGATAAGCAGTATTTT. Looking up the rest from reference TRBV28 and TRBJ2-3 gives the full variable domain: DVKVTQSSRYLVKRTGEKVFLECVQDMDHENMFWYRQDPGLGLRLIYFSYDVKMKEKGDIPEGYSVSREKKERFSLILESASTNQTSMYLCASPPGTQRITDKQYFGPGTRLTVL.

The chain employs TRBV12-3 or TRBV12-4 and TRBJ1-5, with TRBD1 matching 9 bases. The CDR3 has 16 residues. V dropped 2 bases and J dropped 2; count of bases not matched to a gene: 4. The chain's CDR3 is CASSLRGQGGNQPQHF. The CDR3, as DNA: TGTGCCAGCAGTTTAAGGGGACAGGGTGGCAATCAGCCCCAGCATTTT.

A word on this clonotype: A much larger clone lies a single base off, so this may be a read error. The V call is TRBV6-1, the J call TRBJ1-4; tentatively, D is TRBD1 (5 bases). V gave up 1 base and J gave up 7 bases, with 13 bases separating them. Germline lookup yields CDR1 MNHNS and CDR2 SASEGT. This CDR3 has 15 residues. CDR3 DNA sequence: TGTGCCAGCAGTGAAGACGGGGCAGCTAGTGAAAAACTGTTTTTT. Its protein product is CASSEDGAASEKLFF.

The genes are TRBV4-1 and TRBJ1-2; D is undetermined. CDR3 length: 18 amino acids. The germline CDR1 and CDR2 sequences are MGHRA and YSYEKL. Trimming took 3 bases from V and 2 from J, leaving 22 bases between them. In DNA form, the CDR3 reads TGCGCCAGCAGCCACCCCCACCCTTTTCAGGATCTGAACTATGGCTACACCTTC. This gives the protein CASSHPHPFQDLNYGYTF.